Shown below are 25 T cell receptor beta chains from a single sample sequenced in a study of cytomegalovirus exposure and HLA in healthy donors. Researchers ran the PCR with 60 Vbeta and 13 Jbeta primers. Sequencing was performed with immunoSEQ multiplex PCR; in TCRdb, only in-frame clones are kept and a portion is missing. The table has some 90,000 clones, nearly 80% seen once. Sequenced sample: PBMCs. The receptor source for this set is a woman in her 50s in good health and CMV-seropositive.

This clone was found a few times. A junction boundary mismatches the germline segment, possibly from a read error. The chain recombines TRBV6-1 with TRBJ1-1, with no clear D. Germline V gene data show CDR1 as MNHNS and CDR2 as SASEGT. The CDR3 runs 14 residues. The chain's CDR3 is CASSDMWRESKVSF. The CDR3 DNA is TGTGCCAGCAGTGATATGTGGCGGGAATCCAAGGTTAGCTTT.

V is TRBV19 and J is TRBJ2-7; TRBD1 might be the D (6 bases). The CDR3 is 13 residues long. The V gene's germline CDR1 is LNHDA and CDR2 SQIVND (reference sequence). With 5 bases removed from V and 6 bases from J, the gap between germline ends came to 14 bases. The CDR3 loop reads CASSYREIGEQYF. In DNA, the CDR3 is TGTGCCAGTAGTTACAGGGAGATAGGCGAGCAGTACTTC.

This rearrangement joins TRBV5-1 to TRBJ2-7, with D possibly being TRBD2 (6 bases). Germline V gene lookup returns CDR1 SGHRS and CDR2 YFSETQ. There are 14 residues in the CDR3. V was clipped by 2 bases and J by 3 bases, with 12 bases between them. In nucleotides, the CDR3 is TGCGCCAGCAGCTTATCGGGGGTAAGCTACGAGCAGTACTTC. It specifies CASSLSGVSYEQYF.

The V call is TRBV5-1, the J call TRBJ2-3, with 7 bases that match TRBD1. The J segment lost 5 bases and the V segment lost 4 bases, leaving 4 bases of the junction unmatched. CDR3 length: 13 amino acids. Germline V gene sequence: CDR1 SGHRS, CDR2 YFSETQ. The CDR3 region has the DNA TGCGCCAGCAGCAACACAGGGGAAGATACGCAGTATTTT. It codes for CASSNTGEDTQYF. Full variable domain (outside the CDR3, taken from reference TRBV5-1 and TRBJ2-3): KAGVTQTPRYLIKTRGQQVTLSCSPISGHRSVSWYQQTPGQGLQFLFEYFSETQRNKGNFPGRFSGRQFSNSRSEMNVSTLELGDSALYLCASSNTGEDTQYFGPGTRLTVL.

The chain joins TRBV6-6 to TRBJ2-7, with D maybe TRBD2 (5 bases). Trimming shortened V by 6 bases and J by 7 bases, and 10 bases separated the two germline ends. The germline CDR1 and CDR2 sequences are MNHNY and SVGAGI (reference sequence). This CDR3 is built from 11 residues. CDR3 DNA: TGTGCCAGCAGCCACGGCGGGGAGCAGTACGTC. It translates to CASSHGGEQYV.

The chain has TRBV6-1 and TRBJ1-2, with 9 nucleotides matching TRBD1. V gave up 4 bases and J gave up 7 bases; unmatched junction bases: 10. The CDR3 contains 15 residues. The germline CDR1 and CDR2 sequences are MNHNS and SASEGT. CDR3 region: CASSGRDRDMGGYTF. For the CDR3, the DNA is TGTGCCAGCAGTGGCCGGGACAGGGATATGGGTGGCTACACCTTC.

The gene calls are TRBV4-1 and TRBJ1-4; perhaps TRBD1 as D (6 bases). The CDR3 is 14 amino acids. Germline CDR1 and CDR2: MGHRA and YSYEKL. Trimming took 4 bases from V and 5 from J, leaving 11 bases between them. The DNA for the CDR3 is TGCGCCAGCAGCCTGGGACACTCGAATGAAAAACTGTTTTTT. It is translated as CASSLGHSNEKLFF.

The rearrangement joins TRBV7-9 to TRBJ1-6, with no clear D. Germline V lookup: CDR1 SEHNR, CDR2 FQNEAQ (reference sequence). Trimming removed 4 bases from V and 1 base from J, with 14 bases in between. The CDR3 extends over 17 amino acids. CDR3 nucleotide sequence: TGTGCCAGCAGCTCTCGTTTCCACGAGTCCTATAATTCACCCCTCCACTTT. Translating it yields CASSSRFHESYNSPLHF.

The V gene is TRBV9, the J gene TRBJ2-2, with D perhaps TRBD1 (5 bases). Trimming stripped 0 bases from V and 6 bases from J, with 9 bases between. CDR1 and CDR2 from the germline V gene are SGDLS and YYNGEE. There are 14 residues in the CDR3. In DNA, the CDR3 is TGTGCCAGCAGCGTAGAGCAGGGCTCCGGGGAGCTGTTTTTT. It yields the protein CASSVEQGSGELFF.

The genes are TRBV6-5 and TRBJ1-3; 9 nucleotides agree with TRBD1. J was trimmed by 3 bases and V by 4 bases; bases with no gene match: 4. Germline V gene sequence: CDR1 MNHEY, CDR2 SVGAGI. The CDR3 spans 15 residues. CDR3 sequence reads: CASSSNRGLGNTIYF. As DNA, the CDR3 is TGTGCCAGCAGTTCGAACAGGGGGCTTGGAAACACCATATATTTT.

The rearrangement joins TRBV5-1 to TRBJ2-6, with D unclear. This CDR3 region has 18 residues. Trimming cost V 5 bases and J 0 bases, with 18 bases left between them. Germline CDR1 and CDR2: SGHRS and YFSETQ. CDR3 coding DNA: TGCGCCAGCAGGATCACGGTACAGCCTTACTCTGGGGCCAACGTCCTGACTTTC. Protein: CASRITVQPYSGANVLTF.

CDR3 in amino acids: CASSLLPVAGDNEQYF. The DNA for the CDR3 is TGTGCCAGCAGCTTACTGCCTGTGGCGGGGGACAACGAGCAGTACTTC. The V call is TRBV5-4, the J call TRBJ2-5, with TRBD2 as a possible D gene (7 bases). The DNA matches TRBJ2-7 better at its end, which makes the J call doubtful. This CDR3 has 16 residues. Germline lookup yields CDR1 SGHNT and CDR2 YYREEE (reference sequence).

The gene calls are TRBV27 and TRBJ1-1, with 7 nucleotides matching TRBD1. After removal of 3 bases from V and 4 bases from J, the junction contained 11 bases not matched to a gene. Looked up from germline, CDR1 is MNHEY and CDR2 is SMNVEV (reference sequence). The CDR3 totals 16 residues. For the CDR3, the DNA is TGTGCCAGCAGTTTGCTACGAGGGGGCGATGGCACTGAAGCTTTCTTT. Amino acids: CASSLLRGGDGTEAFF.

The chain joins TRBV28 to TRBJ1-2, with 8 bases identical to TRBD1. The V gene end was trimmed by 5 bases and the J gene end by 4 bases; junction bases not matched to a gene: 3. The CDR3 sequence is 13 residues long. Germline assignment: CDR1 MDHEN and CDR2 SYDVKM. CDR3 amino acids: CASSHRGGYGYTF. The DNA of the CDR3 is TGTGCCAGCAGTCACAGGGGGGGCTATGGCTACACCTTC.

The CDR3 nucleotides are TGTGCCAGCTATCGGGACGAGCAGTACTTC. Protein: CASYRDEQYF. V and J are TRBV6-1 and TRBJ2-7; D not resolved. V shed 8 bases and J shed 5 bases, with 7 bases lying between them. The CDR3 covers 10 residues. In germline, CDR1 is MNHNS, CDR2 SASEGT.

The chain recombines TRBV6-1 with TRBJ2-1; weak D call: TRBD1 (5 bases). Germline assignment: CDR1 MNHNS and CDR2 SASEGT. V was trimmed by 7 bases and J by 5 bases, leaving 9 bases between them. The CDR3 contains 12 residues. The CDR3 coding sequence is TGTGCCAGCACCGACAGAAACAATGAGCAGTTCTTC. Amino acid sequence: CASTDRNNEQFF.

This clone was observed a handful of times. The chain uses TRBV6-6 and TRBJ1-1; TRBD1 matches at 7 bases. CDR1 MNHNY and CDR2 SVGAGI come from the germline V gene (reference sequence). The CDR3 length is 13 residues. J lost 1 base, V lost 7 bases, and 3 bases had no gene match. The CDR3 protein is CASMGTENTEAFF. Here the CDR3 DNA reads TGTGCCAGCATGGGGACAGAGAACACTGAAGCTTTCTTT.

This clone occurred a few times. The chain links TRBV5-1 to TRBJ1-6; a weak D match, TRBD1 (6 bases). V shed 1 base and J shed 6 bases, with 8 bases lying between them. Looked up from germline, CDR1 is SGHRS and CDR2 is YFSETQ. CDR3 length: 14 residues. In nucleotides, the CDR3 is TGCGCCAGCAGCTTGACAGGGTCTAATTCACCCCTCCACTTT. It specifies CASSLTGSNSPLHF.

This chain uses TRBV5-6 with TRBJ2-1, with TRBD2 matching over 8 bases. The CDR3 length is 15 residues. The germline V gene has CDR1 SGHDT and CDR2 YYEEEE. V was pared by 4 bases and J by 6 bases, with 9 bases of the junction left unmatched. Written as DNA, the CDR3 is TGTGCCAGCAGCGACGGACTAGCAGGGAGCAATGAGCAGTTCTTC. This sequence encodes CASSDGLAGSNEQFF.

The rearrangement uses TRBV13 and TRBJ2-3; no clear D gene. The CDR3 is made up of 15 amino acids. With 0 bases removed from V and 1 base from J, the gap between germline ends came to 8 bases. Germline loops: CDR1 PRHDT, CDR2 FYEKMQ (reference sequence). CDR3 region: CASSLGPAGTDTQYF. In nucleotides, the CDR3 is TGTGCCAGCAGCTTAGGGCCCGCGGGCACAGATACGCAGTATTTT. Combining the CDR3 with reference TRBV13 and TRBJ2-3 gives the whole variable domain AAGVIQSPRHLIKEKRETATLKCYPIPRHDTVYWYQQGPGQDPQFLISFYEKMQSDKGSIPDRFSAQQFSDYHSELNMSSLELGDSALYFCASSLGPAGTDTQYFGPGTRLTVL.

V gene TRBV29-1 combines with J gene TRBJ2-3; 7 nucleotides align to TRBD1. This CDR3 is built from 14 residues. The V gene's germline CDR1 is SQVTM and CDR2 ANQGSEA. The CDR3 loop is CSHRGSVTADTQYF. The CDR3 region has the DNA TGCAGTCACAGGGGATCAGTTACCGCAGATACGCAGTATTTT.

CDR3 nucleotide sequence: TGTGCCAGCAGCGGACAGGGCGGGTGGCAGCCCCAGCATTTT. It translates to CASSGQGGWQPQHF. The rearrangement joins TRBV28 to TRBJ1-5, with 8 bases aligning to TRBD1. CDR1 MDHEN and CDR2 SYDVKM come from the germline V gene. The CDR3 loop spans 14 amino acids. The trim removed 6 bases at V and 7 bases at J, leaving 8 bases unmatched. The full variable domain, rest sourced from reference TRBV28 and TRBJ1-5, is DVKVTQSSRYLVKRTGEKVFLECVQDMDHENMFWYRQDPGLGLRLIYFSYDVKMKEKGDIPEGYSVSREKKERFSLILESASTNQTSMYLCASSGQGGWQPQHFGDGTRLSIL.

The chain links TRBV6-1 to TRBJ1-5; D unclear. In germline, CDR1 is MNHNS, CDR2 SASEGT. Deletions cut 4 bases from V and 3 bases from J, with 7 bases between. This CDR3 region has 13 residues. CDR3 protein: CASSGRNNQPQHF. CDR3 nucleotides: TGTGCCAGCAGTGGGAGGAACAATCAGCCCCAGCATTTT.

The chain links TRBV7-8 to TRBJ1-1; tentatively, D is TRBD1 (6 bases). The CDR3 spans 16 residues. Germline V gene data show CDR1 as SGHVS and CDR2 as FQNEAQ. V lost 5 bases to trimming and J lost 1 base, with 17 bases between them. As DNA, the CDR3 is TGTGCCAGCAGCCCCATCCGGGGGGCAGGGAACACTGAAGCTTTCTTT. It encodes CASSPIRGAGNTEAFF. Variable domain in full (rest from reference TRBV7-8 and TRBJ1-1): GAGVSQSPRYKVAKRGQDVALRCDPISGHVSLFWYQQALGQGPEFLTYFQNEAQLDKSGLPSDRFFAERPEGSVSTLKIQRTQQEDSAVYLCASSPIRGAGNTEAFFGQGTRLTVV.

The genes are TRBV2 and TRBJ2-3, with D possibly being TRBD2 (6 bases). Germline CDR1 is SNHLY and CDR2 is FYNNEI. The ends were cut back, 3 bases at V and 0 bases at J, with 7 bases in the middle. The CDR3 runs to 14 residues. Here the CDR3 reads CASSDGTSTDTQYF. The DNA of the CDR3 is TGTGCCAGCAGTGACGGGACTAGCACAGATACGCAGTATTTT.